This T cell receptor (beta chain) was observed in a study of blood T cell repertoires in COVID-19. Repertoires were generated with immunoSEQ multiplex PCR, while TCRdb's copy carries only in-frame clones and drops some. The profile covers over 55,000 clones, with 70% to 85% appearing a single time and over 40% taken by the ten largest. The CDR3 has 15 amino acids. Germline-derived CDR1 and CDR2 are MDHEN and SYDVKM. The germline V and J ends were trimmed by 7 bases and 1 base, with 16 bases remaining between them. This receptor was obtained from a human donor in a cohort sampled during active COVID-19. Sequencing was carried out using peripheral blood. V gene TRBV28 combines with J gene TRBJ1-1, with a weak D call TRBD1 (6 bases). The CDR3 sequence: CASTGGGRGNTEAFF. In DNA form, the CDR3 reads TGTGCCAGCACTGGCGGGGGCAGGGGGAACACTGAAGCTTTCTTT.